One TCR beta chain is described in this entry. This entry belongs to a study of blood T cell repertoires in COVID-19. Overall study context: The cDNA or gDNA used as material had been derived from T cells, B-cell-depleted T cells, or PBMCs.

In the original processing: Estimation of nucleated cell counts relied on the amplification of reference gene primers. The protocol was immunoSEQ multiplex PCR, while the TCRdb copy is restricted to in-frame clones and leaves out a portion. V and J calls and clone size are copied from that table; D and trimming were computed from the DNA. Of fewer than 80,000 clones listed, more than 90% were seen once; the top ten hold roughly 6.2%. The CDR3 loop spans 14 amino acids. The V end lost 5 bases, the J end lost 8 bases, and 21 bases lay between the germline ends. CDR1 and CDR2 from the germline V gene are GTSNPN and SVGIG (reference sequence).

The TCR originated in a human donor in a cohort sampled during active COVID-19. The genes are TRBV30 and TRBJ1-2, with a tentative D call TRBD1 (6 bases). The specimen was peripheral blood. The CDR3 here is CAWGQGHRSEGYTF. In nucleotides, the CDR3 is TGTGCCTGGGGTCAGGGACACCGAAGTGAGGGCTACACCTTC.